The following is a TCR beta chain sequence with its context. Its target is not known. These data originate in a study of STAT3 mutations in large granular lymphocyte leukemia. In the study overall: Among longitudinally sequenced T-LGLL patients, roughly half had canonical activating STAT3 mutations detected. Study conclusions and caveats: In T-cell large granular lymphocyte leukemia, about half of patients showed multiple immunodominant subclonotypes.

Germline CDR1 is SGHNT and CDR2 is YYREEE (reference sequence). The CDR3 consists of 13 residues. V lost 1 base and J 3 bases, leaving 7 bases between the germline ends. The data were produced by immunoSEQ multiplex PCR, yet TCRdb's version contains in-frame clones alone and is incomplete. The sample has around 13,000 clones; over 85% are singletons. The rearrangement joins TRBV5-4 to TRBJ1-2; a weak D match, TRBD1 (6 bases). This sequence originates from a man aged 40-50 years with T-cell large granular lymphocyte leukemia. Some clones in this sample may be carry-over from other donors' samples. The sample consisted of peripheral blood mononuclear cells. The CDR3 DNA is TGTGCCAGCAGCTTGAGGGGGGACTATGGCTACACCTTC. The encoded protein is CASSLRGDYGYTF.